A single sample is the source of the 28 T cell receptor beta chains below, sequenced in a study of ipilimumab plus nivolumab after autologous stem cell transplantation. Produced via immunoSEQ multiplex PCR; TCRdb's table is partial and in-frame only. The sample shows 12,000 or so clones, roughly three quarters of them seen only once. The sample was PBMCs, taken in a trial of ipilimumab plus nivolumab as post-transplant consolidation. Every receptor here comes from a male donor with diffuse large B-cell lymphoma.

The V and J genes are TRBV7-2 and TRBJ2-5; no clear D gene. TRBJ2-7 explains the end of the DNA better; the J call may be wrong. Germline V lookup: CDR1 SGHTA, CDR2 FQGNSA. This CDR3 is 13 amino acids long. In DNA form, the CDR3 reads TGTGCCAGCAGCTCCGGCCATTTCTACGAGCAGTACTTC. The encoded protein is CASSSGHFYEQYF.

The rearrangement uses TRBV10-2 and TRBJ1-4; D call uncertain. Germline assignment: CDR1 WSHSY and CDR2 SAAADI. The CDR3 length is 14 residues. V lost 4 bases and J 10 bases, leaving 16 bases between the germline ends. The CDR3 bases are TGCGCCAGCAGTGTTACAGCCTATGACGGAAAACTGTTTTTT. Translating gives CASSVTAYDGKLFF.

By share, this clone ranks as large (0.1 to 1%). The chain joins TRBV6-1 to TRBJ2-2, with 8 bases lining up with TRBD2. The CDR3 covers 15 residues. CDR1 and CDR2 (germline): MNHNS, SASEGT. Unmatched junction bases numbered 6, after V lost 4 bases and J lost 5 bases. The CDR3 region is CASSGGTSMTGELFF. CDR3 sequence (DNA): TGTGCCAGCAGTGGGGGGACTAGTATGACCGGGGAGCTGTTTTTT.

The genes are TRBV19 and TRBJ2-7; 7 bases line up with TRBD1. This CDR3 comprises 13 residues. Germline values: CDR1 LNHDA, CDR2 SQIVND (reference sequence). V shed 4 bases, J shed 3 bases, and the junction held 3 bases outside the gene matches. DNA for the CDR3: TGTGCCAGTAGTAGGGACAGATACTACGAGCAGTACTTC. It is translated as CASSRDRYYEQYF.

V gene TRBV5-1 combines with J gene TRBJ2-5; 12 nucleotides align to TRBD2. V lost 6 bases and J lost 0; bases outside the gene matches: 3. CDR1 SGHRS and CDR2 YFSETQ come from the germline V gene. The CDR3 is 15 amino acids. CDR3 DNA sequence: TGCGCCAGCACACTAGCGGGGGGAAACCAAGAGACCCAGTACTTC. Translation: CASTLAGGNQETQYF.

The V gene is TRBV7-2, the J gene TRBJ2-7; tentative D call: TRBD1 (7 bases). V lost 5 bases to trimming and J lost 3 bases, with 20 bases between them. The CDR3 spans 16 residues. Germline V gives CDR1 SGHTA, CDR2 FQGNSA. The CDR3 DNA reads TGTGCCAGCAGCCCCCCGGAGGGGGACAGCCTCTACGAGCAGTACTTC. This codes for CASSPPEGDSLYEQYF.

The rearrangement links TRBV13 to TRBJ2-3; 13 bases are a match to TRBD2. V trimming: 3 bases; J trimming: 4 bases; junction bases outside the gene matches: 1. This CDR3 region has 15 residues. Germline CDR1 reads PRHDT; CDR2 reads FYEKMQ (reference sequence). CDR3: CASSFTSGRADTQYF. CDR3 nucleotide sequence: TGTGCCAGCAGCTTTACTAGCGGGAGGGCAGATACGCAGTATTTT.

This clone was recorded only once. The rearrangement uses TRBV6-1 and TRBJ2-1; D gene ambiguous. The germline V and J ends were trimmed by 1 base and 8 bases, with 6 bases remaining between them. Germline assignment: CDR1 MNHNS and CDR2 SASEGT. The CDR3 length is 12 residues. The CDR3 protein is CASSEVYDEQFF. The CDR3 DNA reads TGTGCCAGCAGTGAAGTATACGATGAGCAGTTCTTC.

The chain carries TRBV6-5 and TRBJ2-1; 10 nucleotides align to TRBD2. The V segment lost 5 bases and the J segment 5 bases; nucleotides outside the gene matches: 6. The CDR3 consists of 15 residues. Germline values: CDR1 MNHEY, CDR2 SVGAGI. The CDR3 region has the DNA TGTGCCAGCAGTAAACTAGCGGGGTTAAACAATGAGCAGTTCTTC. Residues: CASSKLAGLNNEQFF.

The chain joins TRBV19 to TRBJ1-2, with D possibly matching TRBD1 (5 bases). The germline V gene has CDR1 LNHDA and CDR2 SQIVND (reference sequence). CDR3 length: 16 residues. V gave up 4 bases and J gave up 0 bases, with 15 bases separating them. CDR3 DNA sequence: TGTGCCAGTAGTACCGTTCACAGGAATTCTAACTATGGCTACACCTTC. It yields the protein CASSTVHRNSNYGYTF.

The V call is TRBV27, the J call TRBJ2-7; 7 bases map to TRBD2. The trim removed 6 bases at V and 0 bases at J, leaving 8 bases unmatched. The CDR3 consists of 15 residues. In germline, CDR1 is MNHEY, CDR2 SMNVEV (reference sequence). CDR3 protein: CASSQEGGGSYEQYF. As DNA, the CDR3 is TGTGCCAGCAGCCAGGAGGGCGGGGGCTCCTACGAGCAGTACTTC.

The genes are TRBV5-4 and TRBJ2-5; D could derive from TRBD1 or TRBD2 (5 bases each). The tail of the sequence fits TRBJ2-7 better, so the J call may be wrong. There are 14 residues in the CDR3. Germline CDR1 SGHNT, CDR2 YYREEE (reference sequence). CDR3 in DNA: TGTGCCAGCAGCTTTGGGGGAATGTTGGCCGAGCAGTACTTC. This codes for CASSFGGMLAEQYF.

This clone was seen only once. CDR3 residues: CASSRTTATYNEQFF. The CDR3 DNA follows: TGTGCCAGCAGCCGGACCACCGCGACCTACAATGAGCAGTTCTTC. This chain joins TRBV7-2 and TRBJ2-1; D not certain. With 5 bases removed from V and 2 bases from J, the gap between germline ends came to 13 bases. The length of the CDR3 is 15 residues. The germline gives CDR1 SGHTA, CDR2 FQGNSA.

The chain has TRBV29-1 and TRBJ2-3; TRBD2 agrees at 13 bases. Per germline, CDR1 SQVTM and CDR2 ANQGSEA. The CDR3 has 17 residues. The J segment lost 5 bases and the V segment lost 0 bases, leaving 8 bases of the junction unmatched. The CDR3 reads CSVEDPLAGGRVDTQYF. CDR3 DNA sequence: TGCAGCGTTGAAGATCCACTAGCGGGAGGGCGGGTAGATACGCAGTATTTT.

This clone turned up a few times. V is TRBV7-9 and J is TRBJ2-7, with D unclear. From germline, CDR1 is SEHNR and CDR2 FQNEAQ (reference sequence). CDR3 length equals 14 residues. V was pared by 5 bases and J by 6 bases, with 17 bases between. DNA of the CDR3: TGTGCCAGCAGCCCGGCTCCCCCTTGGGGCGAGCAGTACTTC. This gives the protein CASSPAPPWGEQYF.

The chain recombines TRBV11-3 with TRBJ2-3, with TRBD2 matching 9 bases. Germline trimming cut 4 bases from V and 2 bases from J; bases unmatched to any gene: 7. CDR3 length equals 16 residues. Germline values: CDR1 SGHNT, CDR2 YENEEA. CDR3 region: CASSSPASGNTDTQYF. CDR3 sequence (DNA): TGTGCCAGCAGCTCCCCGGCTAGCGGGAACACAGATACGCAGTATTTT.

The chain couples TRBV6-6 to TRBJ1-2, with TRBD1 matching over 8 bases. Germline loops: CDR1 MNHNY, CDR2 SVGAGI (reference sequence). The CDR3 length is 12 residues. The trim removed 8 bases at V and 4 bases at J, leaving 3 bases unmatched. CDR3 residues: CASSGGGYGYTF. The CDR3 DNA reads as TGTGCCAGCTCAGGGGGCGGCTATGGCTACACCTTC.

The chain combines TRBV7-2 with TRBJ2-5; 14 bases map to TRBD2. V lost 5 bases and J lost 4; bases outside the gene matches: 9. The CDR3 has 17 residues. Germline V CDR1 and CDR2: SGHTA, FQGNSA. The DNA for the CDR3 is TGTGCCAGCAGCCCTGATTGGGGACTAGCGGGAGTAGAGACCCAGTACTTC. Translating gives CASSPDWGLAGVETQYF.

This clone has a single count. The chain joins TRBV2 to TRBJ2-5; no clear D. V was clipped by 9 bases and J by 2 bases, with 10 bases between them. This CDR3 contains 12 residues. CDR1 SNHLY and CDR2 FYNNEI come from the germline V gene. The CDR3 DNA reads as TGTGCCAGTGGGTATGTTCAAGAGACCCAGTACTTC. It yields the protein CASGYVQETQYF.

The chain links TRBV18 to TRBJ2-7; D is perhaps TRBD1 (6 bases). The CDR3 sequence is 16 residues long. In germline, CDR1 is KGHSH, CDR2 LQKENI. Trimming cost V 2 bases and J 2 bases, with 16 bases left between them. CDR3 bases: TGTGCCAGCTCACCAACGCGACAGGTAGTAACCTACGAGCAGTACTTC. Its protein product is CASSPTRQVVTYEQYF.

The chain combines TRBV6-5 with TRBJ1-2; 12 nucleotides agree with TRBD1. Germline trimming cut 5 bases from V and 6 bases from J; bases unmatched to any gene: 4. CDR3 length equals 14 residues. The germline V gene has CDR1 MNHEY and CDR2 SVGAGI. The CDR3 bases are TGTGCCAGCAGTCCGGGACAGGGGGCGCATGGCTACACCTTC. Amino acid sequence: CASSPGQGAHGYTF.

The chain recombines TRBV7-2 with TRBJ1-2, with D perhaps TRBD1 (5 bases). The CDR3 loop spans 16 amino acids. CDR1 is SGHTA and CDR2 is FQGNSA in the germline V gene. Trimming left V 5 bases short and J 0 bases short, with 16 bases between. The CDR3 region is CASSPPAGRANYGYTF. The CDR3 DNA is TGTGCCAGCAGCCCCCCGGCGGGCAGGGCTAACTATGGCTACACCTTC.

The chain has TRBV5-8 and TRBJ2-2; possibly TRBD1 for D (6 bases). Trimming took off 7 bases at V and 5 bases at J, with 18 bases between the two ends. This CDR3 is 15 amino acids long. From germline, CDR1 is SGHTS and CDR2 YDEGEE. CDR3: CASGLDRWFTGELFF. In DNA form, the CDR3 reads TGTGCCAGCGGACTTGACAGGTGGTTTACCGGGGAGCTGTTTTTT.

This clone has at least ten counts. The chain carries TRBV19 and TRBJ1-1; 7 nucleotides align to TRBD1. Trimming removed 5 bases from V and 4 bases from J; junction bases left unmatched: 7. The germline CDR1 and CDR2 sequences are LNHDA and SQIVND (reference sequence). The CDR3 sequence is 14 residues long. The CDR3 region has the DNA TGTGCCAGTAGTGCAGGGGGGGATATCACTGAAGCTTTCTTT. It is translated as CASSAGGDITEAFF.

By frequency in the sample, this clone is medium-sized. The CDR3 DNA follows: TGTGCCAGCAGGGGGACAGGGGATAATTCACCCCTCCACTTT. This gives the protein CASRGTGDNSPLHF. The chain recombines TRBV14 with TRBJ1-6; 10 positions match TRBD1. V lost 6 bases and J lost 5; bases outside the gene matches: 1. This CDR3 region has 14 residues. Germline assignment: CDR1 SGHDN and CDR2 FVKESK.

The V gene is TRBV7-9, the J gene TRBJ2-1, with D unclear. V was clipped by 7 bases and J by 3 bases, with 22 bases between them. The V gene's germline CDR1 is SEHNR and CDR2 FQNEAQ (reference sequence). The CDR3 has 17 residues. CDR3: CASNPKYGWANYNEQFF. In nucleotides, the CDR3 is TGTGCCAGCAATCCAAAGTACGGGTGGGCCAACTACAATGAGCAGTTCTTC.

This clone was counted between two and nine times. The gene calls are TRBV5-6 and TRBJ1-1, with D hard to call. From germline, CDR1 is SGHDT and CDR2 YYEEEE. The V end lost 1 base, the J end lost 7 bases, and 8 bases lay between the germline ends. This CDR3 is 12 amino acids long. In nucleotides, the CDR3 is TGTGCCAGCAGCTTGCGAGGAAATGAAGCTTTCTTT. Protein product: CASSLRGNEAFF.

This clone is medium-sized (0.01 to 0.1%). The chain is built from TRBV9 and TRBJ1-1, with 7 bases lining up with TRBD1. The CDR3 has 15 amino acids. Germline V lookup: CDR1 SGDLS, CDR2 YYNGEE. V gave up 4 bases and J gave up 4 bases; unmatched junction bases: 10. This CDR3 is CASSPYMTGSTEAFF. The CDR3 DNA sequence: TGTGCCAGCAGCCCTTATATGACAGGGTCCACTGAAGCTTTCTTT. The whole variable domain, remainder taken from reference TRBV9 and TRBJ1-1, is DSGVTQTPKHLITATGQRVTLRCSPRSGDLSVYWYQQSLDQGLQFLIQYYNGEERAKGNILERFSAQQFPDLHSELNLSSLELGDSALYFCASSPYMTGSTEAFFGQGTRLTVV.